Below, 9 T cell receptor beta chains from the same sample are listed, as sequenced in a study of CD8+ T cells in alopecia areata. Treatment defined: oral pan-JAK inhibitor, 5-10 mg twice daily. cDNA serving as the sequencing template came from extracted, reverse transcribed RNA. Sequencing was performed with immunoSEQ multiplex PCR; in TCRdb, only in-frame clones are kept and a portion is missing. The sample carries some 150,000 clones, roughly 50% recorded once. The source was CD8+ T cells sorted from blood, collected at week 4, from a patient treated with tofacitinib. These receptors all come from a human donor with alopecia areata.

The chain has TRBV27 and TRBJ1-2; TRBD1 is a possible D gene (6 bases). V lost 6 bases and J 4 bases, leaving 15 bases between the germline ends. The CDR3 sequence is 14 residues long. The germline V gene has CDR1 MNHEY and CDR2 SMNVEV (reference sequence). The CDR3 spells CASSMGHPGYGYTF. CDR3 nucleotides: TGTGCCAGCAGCATGGGACATCCGGGCTATGGCTACACCTTC.

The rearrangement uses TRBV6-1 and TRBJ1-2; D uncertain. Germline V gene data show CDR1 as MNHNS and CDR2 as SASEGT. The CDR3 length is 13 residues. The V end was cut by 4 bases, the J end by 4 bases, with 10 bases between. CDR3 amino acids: CASSGMDIYGYTF. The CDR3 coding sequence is TGTGCCAGCAGTGGTATGGATATCTATGGCTACACCTTC.

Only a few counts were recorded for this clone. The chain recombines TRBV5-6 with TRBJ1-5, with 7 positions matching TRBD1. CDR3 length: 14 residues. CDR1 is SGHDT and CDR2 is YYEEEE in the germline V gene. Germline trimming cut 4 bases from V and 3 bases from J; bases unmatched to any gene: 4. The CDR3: CASSQDRNNQPQHF. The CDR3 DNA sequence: TGTGCCAGCAGCCAGGACAGGAACAATCAGCCCCAGCATTTT.

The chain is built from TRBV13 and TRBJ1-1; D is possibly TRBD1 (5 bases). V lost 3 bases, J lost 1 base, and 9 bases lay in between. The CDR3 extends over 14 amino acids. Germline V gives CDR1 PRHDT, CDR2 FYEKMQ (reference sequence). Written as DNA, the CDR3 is TGTGCCAGCAGCTTCCGGGACGGGAACACTGAAGCTTTCTTT. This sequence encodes CASSFRDGNTEAFF.

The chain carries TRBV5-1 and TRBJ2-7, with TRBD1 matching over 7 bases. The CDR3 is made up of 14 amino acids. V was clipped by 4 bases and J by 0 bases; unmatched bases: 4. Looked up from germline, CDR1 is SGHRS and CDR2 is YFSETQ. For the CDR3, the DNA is TGCGCCAGCAGCCTAGGGGACAGCTCCTACGAGCAGTACTTC. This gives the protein CASSLGDSSYEQYF.

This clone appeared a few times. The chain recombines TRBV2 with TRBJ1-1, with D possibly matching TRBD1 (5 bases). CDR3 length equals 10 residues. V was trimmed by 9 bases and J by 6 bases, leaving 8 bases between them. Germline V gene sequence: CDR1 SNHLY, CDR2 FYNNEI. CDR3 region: CARGAAEAFF. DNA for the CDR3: TGTGCCAGAGGGGCAGCTGAAGCTTTCTTT.

The CDR3 coding sequence is TGTGCCAGCAGGTCGCCGGGGGGCGCTTTCTTT. This codes for CASRSPGGAFF. The chain uses TRBV27 and TRBJ1-1; possible D gene TRBD1, 6 bases. V gave up 6 bases and J gave up 11 bases, with 13 bases separating them. CDR3 length: 11 amino acids. Germline CDR1 is MNHEY and CDR2 is SMNVEV (reference sequence).

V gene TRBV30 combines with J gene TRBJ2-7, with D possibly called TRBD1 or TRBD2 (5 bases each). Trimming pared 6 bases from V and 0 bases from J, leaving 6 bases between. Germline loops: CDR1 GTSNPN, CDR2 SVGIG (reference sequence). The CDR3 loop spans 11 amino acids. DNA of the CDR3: TGTGCCTGCGGGGCCTCCTACGAGCAGTACTTC. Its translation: CACGASYEQYF.

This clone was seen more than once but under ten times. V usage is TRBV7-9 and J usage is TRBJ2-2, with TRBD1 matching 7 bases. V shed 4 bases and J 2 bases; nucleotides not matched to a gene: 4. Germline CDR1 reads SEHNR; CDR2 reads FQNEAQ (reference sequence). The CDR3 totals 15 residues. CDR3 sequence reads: CASSYGQANTGELFF. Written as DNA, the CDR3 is TGTGCCAGCAGCTACGGACAGGCTAACACCGGGGAGCTGTTTTTT. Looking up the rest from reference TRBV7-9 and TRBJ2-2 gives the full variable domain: DTGVSQNPRHKITKRGQNVTFRCDPISEHNRLYWYRQTLGQGPEFLTYFQNEAQLEKSRLLSDRFSAERPKGSFSTLEIQRTEQGDSAMYLCASSYGQANTGELFFGEGSRLTVL.